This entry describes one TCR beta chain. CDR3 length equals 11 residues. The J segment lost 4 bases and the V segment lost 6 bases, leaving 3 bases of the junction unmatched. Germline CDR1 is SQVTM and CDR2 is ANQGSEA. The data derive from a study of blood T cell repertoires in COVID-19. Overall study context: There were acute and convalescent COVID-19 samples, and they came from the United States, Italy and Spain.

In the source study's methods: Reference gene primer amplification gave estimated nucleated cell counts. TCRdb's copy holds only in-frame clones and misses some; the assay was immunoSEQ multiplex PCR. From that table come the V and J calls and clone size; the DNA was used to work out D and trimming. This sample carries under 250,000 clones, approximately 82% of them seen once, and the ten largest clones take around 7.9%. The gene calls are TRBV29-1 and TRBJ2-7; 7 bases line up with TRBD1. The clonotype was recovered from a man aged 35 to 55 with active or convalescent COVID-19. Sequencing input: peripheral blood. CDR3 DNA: TGCAGCGTACAGACAGGGTACGAGCAGTACTTC. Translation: CSVQTGYEQYF.